These T cell receptor beta chains were read from a single sample in a study of PD-L1 blockade in urothelial cancer. This table comes from immunoSEQ multiplex PCR, and its TCRdb copy is limited to in-frame clones, with some not included. The sample shows 100,000 to 150,000 clones, more than 70% of them seen only once. The sequences come from PBMCs, collected around atezolizumab (anti-PD-L1) treatment. The receptors here all came from a man aged 45-60 years with urothelial cancer. CDR3s include the opening cysteine and the closing phenylalanine or tryptophan. A D gene is named only where the DNA matches it firmly. Part of the rows lack a size; the others show once, few, many or a class for expanded clones.

d_gene,v_gene,j_gene,abundance,CDR3nt,CDR3aa
TRBD1,TRBV13,TRBJ2-1,NA,TGTGCCAGCAGCTCCCACAGGGGGACAGGGAATGAGCAGTTCTTC,CASSSHRGTGNEQFF
TRBD2,TRBV7-2,TRBJ2-1,once,TGTGCCAGCAGCACTGGGACTAGCAGAGAGCAGTTCTTC,CASSTGTSREQFF
TRBD2,TRBV5-1,TRBJ2-7,NA,TGCGCCAGCAGCTTGGACCGACTAGCGGGGTACGAGCAGTACTTC,CASSLDRLAGYEQYF
TRBD1,TRBV27,TRBJ1-5,NA,TGTGCCAGCAGTCCCCGGACAGGGGTCAGCAATCAGCCCCAGCATTTT,CASSPRTGVSNQPQHF
TRBD2,TRBV5-8,TRBJ2-3,NA,TGTGCCAGCAGCTTGGTGCGGGAGGCCCGGCCTAGAGATACGCAGTATTTT,CASSLVREARPRDTQYF
NA,TRBV18,TRBJ2-1,NA,TGTGCCAGCTCACCTAACAGGGAAAACAATGAGCAGTTCTTC,CASSPNRENNEQFF
NA,TRBV11-3,TRBJ2-7,NA,TGTGCCAGCAGCTTGGGGGGACCCTACGAGCAGTACTTC,CASSLGGPYEQYF
TRBD1,TRBV30,TRBJ2-2,NA,TGTGCCTGGAGTGTACTCCAGGGGGCAGGCGGGGAGCTGTTTTTT,CAWSVLQGAGGELFF
NA,TRBV18,TRBJ1-3,NA,TGTGCCAGCTCACCGGACAGAAACTCTGGAAACACCATATATTTT,CASSPDRNSGNTIYF
NA,TRBV6-1,TRBJ1-1,once,TGTGCCAGCAGAGAGGCAGGGGACACTGAAGCTTTCTTT,CASREAGDTEAFF
NA,TRBV15,TRBJ1-5,NA,TGTGCCACCAGCAGAGAGGAGGGGCTGACGAAGCCCCAGCATTTT,CATSREEGLTKPQHF
NA,TRBV28,TRBJ2-1,NA,TGTGCCAGCGTCCAGGGTAGTACGAAGAATGAGCAGTTCTTC,CASVQGSTKNEQFF
NA,TRBV29-1,TRBJ1-1,NA,TGCAGCGCCACTTCGGGGGAGACTGAAGCTTTCTTT,CSATSGETEAFF
TRBD2,TRBV9,TRBJ2-7,NA,TGTGCCAGCAGCGTAAATCCTAGCGGAGCTTACGAGCAGTACTTC,CASSVNPSGAYEQYF
NA,TRBV9,TRBJ2-3,NA,TGTGCCAGCAGCTCCACACAGGGATTTATAGATACGCAGTATTTT,CASSSTQGFIDTQYF
TRBD1,TRBV2,TRBJ1-1,NA,TGTGCCAGCAGTGAGACAGGGCCGAACACTGAAGCTTTCTTT,CASSETGPNTEAFF
TRBD1,TRBV6-1,TRBJ2-5,NA,TGTGCCAGCAGTGGAACAGGGGGCAGAGAGACCCAGTACTTC,CASSGTGGRETQYF
NA,TRBV4-2,TRBJ2-3,NA,TGTGCCAGCAGCCAAGTGGCGGGGTTGGGTACGCAGTATTTT,CASSQVAGLGTQYF
NA,TRBV6-6,TRBJ1-6,NA,TGTGCCAGCAGCAGCAGGGGCGGCTCACCCCTCCACTTT,CASSSRGGSPLHF
NA,TRBV5-1,TRBJ2-5,NA,TGCGCCAGCAGCTTTCCAGAAGAGACCCAGTACTTC,CASSFPEETQYF
NA,TRBV5-5,TRBJ2-5,NA,TGTGCCAGCAGCTTGTATCAGGATCCAGAGACCCAGTACTTC,CASSLYQDPETQYF
TRBD2,TRBV11-2,TRBJ2-2,once,TGTGCCAGCAGCTTCGCGCCTAGCGGACCCACCGGGGAGCTGTTTTTT,CASSFAPSGPTGELFF
NA,TRBV30,TRBJ2-1,NA,TGTGCCTGGAGTATGACGCGGGACAGTTTGCAGTTCTTC,CAWSMTRDSLQFF
NA,TRBV7-2,TRBJ2-3,NA,TGTGCCAGCAGCTTTGGCGGGACTCTTGGAGATACGCAGTATTTT,CASSFGGTLGDTQYF
TRBD2,TRBV4-1,TRBJ2-3,NA,TGCGCCAGCAGCCAAGAAGGACCCAAACTAGCGGGAGGGTACCTTAGCACAGATACGCAGTATTTT,CASSQEGPKLAGGYLSTDTQYF
NA,TRBV7-7,TRBJ2-5,NA,TGTGCTAGCAGCTTAAGAGGTGCCAGACAAGAGACCCAGTACTTC,CASSLRGARQETQYF
NA,TRBV6-5,TRBJ1-4,NA,TGTGCCAGCAGTTATTCTGGGCACGATGGTGAAAAACTGTTTTTT,CASSYSGHDGEKLFF
NA,TRBV28,TRBJ1-3,NA,TGTGCCAGCAGTCCGGGGGGGTCAGAGGCTGGAAACACCATATATTTT,CASSPGGSEAGNTIYF
TRBD2,TRBV5-6,TRBJ2-1,NA,TGTGCCAGCAGCTTGTGGGGGGGCAATGAGCAGTTCTTC,CASSLWGGNEQFF
TRBD1,TRBV18,TRBJ1-3,NA,TGTGCCAGCTCTCAAGATATGTTCACAGGGGGCTTTGGAAACACCATATATTTT,CASSQDMFTGGFGNTIYF
NA,TRBV5-5,TRBJ2-7,NA,TGTGCCAGCAGCTTGGGGACAGAAGCCTACGAGCAGTACTTC,CASSLGTEAYEQYF
TRBD1,TRBV18,TRBJ2-1,NA,TGTGCCAGCTCACCCTCCGGGGCGATCCGACAGGGTGAGCAGTTCTTC,CASSPSGAIRQGEQFF
NA,TRBV18,TRBJ2-3,NA,TGTGCCAGCTCACCCCCGGTCACAGATACGCAGTATTTT,CASSPPVTDTQYF
TRBD2,TRBV7-3,TRBJ2-1,NA,TGTGCCAGCAGCACGTCAATAATAGCGGGAGGAGGGAATGAGCAGTTCTTC,CASSTSIIAGGGNEQFF
TRBD2,TRBV27,TRBJ2-5,NA,TGTGCCAGCAGTTCTAGCGGGGTGGGAGAGACCCAGTACTTC,CASSSSGVGETQYF
TRBD1,TRBV4-2,TRBJ1-2,NA,TGTGCCAGCAGCCAATCAACACGGGACAGCGCTTATGGCTACACCTTC,CASSQSTRDSAYGYTF
TRBD2,TRBV5-1,TRBJ2-1,NA,TGCGCCAGCAGCTTGGAGCTAGCGGGAGGGGGGAATGAGCAGTTCTTC,CASSLELAGGGNEQFF
TRBD1,TRBV5-1,TRBJ2-5,NA,TGCGCCAGCAGCTCCTCGGGACAGGGGGCGGGGGAGACCCAGTACTTC,CASSSSGQGAGETQYF
TRBD1,TRBV6-4,TRBJ1-5,NA,TGTGCCAGCAGTGACTCGACCAGGGGGCAACAGCCCCAGCATTTT,CASSDSTRGQQPQHF
TRBD1,TRBV4-1,TRBJ1-2,NA,TGCGCCAGCAGCCAGACGGACGACAGGGCCAACTATGGCTACACCTTC,CASSQTDDRANYGYTF
TRBD1,TRBV19,TRBJ1-1,NA,TGTGCCAGTAGTATAGTCCGGGACAGGGATGCTTTCTTT,CASSIVRDRDAFF
NA,TRBV5-4,TRBJ2-5,NA,TGTGCCAGCAGCTTAATTAGCCAAGAGACCCAGTACTTC,CASSLISQETQYF
NA,TRBV5-1,TRBJ1-1,NA,TGCGCCAGCAGCTGGGGGGGGGCAGGTGAAGCTTTCTTT,CASSWGGAGEAFF
TRBD1,TRBV28,TRBJ1-6,NA,TGTGCCAGCAGCACATACAGGGGGGGCGGGCATTCACCCCTCCACTTT,CASSTYRGGGHSPLHF
NA,TRBV5-1,TRBJ1-1,NA,TGCGCCAGCAGCGCTCGGACAGCGAACACTGAAGCTTTCTTT,CASSARTANTEAFF
TRBD1,TRBV19,TRBJ1-2,NA,TGTGCCAGTACCCCGGACAGGCCTTATGGCTACACCTTC,CASTPDRPYGYTF
TRBD2,TRBV11-2,TRBJ2-7,NA,TGTGCCAGCAGCACCCTGGGACTAGCATCCTACGAGCAGTACTTC,CASSTLGLASYEQYF
TRBD2,TRBV7-9,TRBJ2-2,once,TGTGCCAGCAGCCTCCCGGGACTAGCGGACCTTAGCGGGGAGCTGTTTTTT,CASSLPGLADLSGELFF
TRBD2,TRBV5-1,TRBJ2-2,NA,TGCGCCAGCAGCTTGCTGGGACTAGCGGGACGAACCGGGGAGCTGTTTTTT,CASSLLGLAGRTGELFF
NA,TRBV6-1,TRBJ1-4,NA,TGTGCCAGCAGTCAAGCAAGGGGAACTAAGAATGAAAAACTGTTTTTT,CASSQARGTKNEKLFF
NA,TRBV5-1,TRBJ2-1,once,TGCGCCAGCAGTTCAAAGCGGTCCTACAATGAGCAGTTCTTC,CASSSKRSYNEQFF
TRBD1,TRBV28,TRBJ2-5,NA,TGTGCCAGCTCGCGTGGACAGGGGGAGACCCAGTACTTC,CASSRGQGETQYF
NA,TRBV6-5,TRBJ1-2,few,TGTGCCAGCAGTTACGGGGGGGGTTCTTATGGCTACACCTTC,CASSYGGGSYGYTF
NA,TRBV18,TRBJ2-1,NA,TGTGCCAGCTCAAGGGGCTCCGACGCCAATGAGCAGTTCTTC,CASSRGSDANEQFF